The 4 T cell receptor beta chains given below trace back to one sample, sequenced in a study of OX40 agonist ivuxolimab in advanced cancers. The assay was immunoSEQ multiplex PCR, and TCRdb's table has in-frame clones only and misses some. The sample has roughly 50,000 clones, approximately 87% seen once; the top ten hold around a tenth. The sequences come from CD4+ or CD8+ T cells sorted from blood, collected in a trial of the OX40 agonist ivuxolimab. These receptor sequences come from an adult with an advanced solid tumor such as melanoma, head and neck, liver or kidney cancer.

CDR3 residues: CSVLIPDYNEQFF. The CDR3 bases are TGCAGCGTTTTAATACCTGACTACAATGAGCAGTTCTTC. This chain joins TRBV29-1 and TRBJ2-1; no clear D. Germline CDR1 SQVTM, CDR2 ANQGSEA. This CDR3 region has 13 residues. Trimming left V 5 bases short and J 3 bases short, with 11 bases between.

The V gene is TRBV6-5, the J gene TRBJ1-2; no clear D. V dropped 3 bases and J dropped 8 bases, with 19 bases sitting between them. The CDR3 spans 15 residues. The germline CDR1 and CDR2 sequences are MNHEY and SVGAGI. In DNA form, the CDR3 reads TGTGCCAGCAGTTATCTTTCCCCTAACACGGGAGGCTACACCTTC. Translation gives CASSYLSPNTGGYTF.

V and J are TRBV11-2 and TRBJ2-1; no definite D call. Germline CDR1 is SGHAT and CDR2 is FQNNGV. The CDR3 length is 15 residues. V dropped 2 bases and J dropped 1 base, with 9 bases sitting between them. The CDR3 bases are TGTGCCAGCAGCTTACATAGGCTTTCCTACAATGAGCAGTTCTTC. Translation: CASSLHRLSYNEQFF. The variable domain in full, completed from reference TRBV11-2 and TRBJ2-1, reads EAGVAQSPRYKIIEKRQSVAFWCNPISGHATLYWYQQILGQGPKLLIQFQNNGVVDDSQLPKDRFSAERLKGVDSTLKIQPAKLEDSAVYLCASSLHRLSYNEQFFGPGTRLTVL.

CDR3 in amino acids: CASSPGSQPYTGELFF. The CDR3 coding sequence is TGTGCCAGCAGCCCAGGTTCCCAACCGTACACCGGGGAGCTGTTTTTT. This rearrangement joins TRBV5-6 to TRBJ2-2; D gene uncertain. Looked up from germline, CDR1 is SGHDT and CDR2 is YYEEEE. Trimming took 4 bases from V and 3 from J, leaving 16 bases between them. The CDR3 consists of 16 residues.